The 5 T cell receptor beta chains in this list originate from one sample, sequenced in a study of graft-versus-host responses after intestinal transplantation. Some clones are missing from TCRdb's copy, which holds only in-frame ones; the method was immunoSEQ multiplex PCR. In the table there are about 110,000 clones, 93% of which are singletons. These TCRs are of unknown antigen specificity. This specimen was unstimulated CD8+ T cells sorted from spleen or lymph node cells, taken before intestinal transplant. The source is a human donor who received an intestinal transplant.

The gene calls are TRBV30 and TRBJ2-7; D may be TRBD2 (6 bases). V dropped 1 base and J dropped 0 bases, with 10 bases sitting between them. This CDR3 region has 14 residues. The germline V gene encodes CDR1 GTSNPN and CDR2 SVGIG (reference sequence). The CDR3 DNA is TGTGCCTGGAGTGGGGCGGGGAGCTCCTACGAGCAGTACTTC. Translation gives CAWSGAGSSYEQYF.

A single count supports this clone. CDR3 nucleotide sequence: TGTGCCAGCAGTTACTTCCAGGGGGCTCTTAGAGAGACCCAGTACTTC. Protein: CASSYFQGALRETQYF. The chain joins TRBV6-5 to TRBJ2-5; TRBD1 matches 8 bases. The CDR3 spans 16 residues. J lost 4 bases, V lost 1 base, and 8 bases had no gene match. Germline V CDR1 and CDR2: MNHEY, SVGAGI.

This clone was seen a few times. The chain recombines TRBV13 with TRBJ2-7; D is uncertain. V lost 2 bases and J 6 bases, leaving 17 bases between the germline ends. The germline V gene encodes CDR1 PRHDT and CDR2 FYEKMQ (reference sequence). This CDR3 contains 15 residues. CDR3 DNA sequence: TGTGCCAGCAGCTTATCGGGCTGGTCTGGCGGCGAGCAGTACTTC. Translating it yields CASSLSGWSGGEQYF. The full variable domain, its missing parts supplied by reference TRBV13 and TRBJ2-7, is AAGVIQSPRHLIKEKRETATLKCYPIPRHDTVYWYQQGPGQDPQFLISFYEKMQSDKGSIPDRFSAQQFSDYHSELNMSSLELGDSALYFCASSLSGWSGGEQYFGPGTRLTVT.

V gene TRBV5-1 combines with J gene TRBJ2-7, with unresolved D. CDR3 length: 13 residues. V was shortened by 4 bases and J by 6 bases, with 14 bases between the two germline ends. Germline V gives CDR1 SGHRS, CDR2 YFSETQ. The DNA of the CDR3 is TGCGCCAGCAGCCTCGGGTCGCGACCCGAGCAGTACTTC. Its translation: CASSLGSRPEQYF.

V usage is TRBV7-3 and J usage is TRBJ2-6; 10 nucleotides agree with TRBD1. Germline assignment: CDR1 SGHTA and CDR2 FQGTGA. Trimming at V came to 4 bases and at J to 4 bases, leaving 7 bases not matched to a gene. The CDR3 spans 17 residues. The CDR3 protein is CASSSTGGASGANVLTF. The CDR3 nucleotides read TGTGCCAGCAGCTCGACAGGGGGCGCGAGCGGGGCCAACGTCCTGACTTTC.